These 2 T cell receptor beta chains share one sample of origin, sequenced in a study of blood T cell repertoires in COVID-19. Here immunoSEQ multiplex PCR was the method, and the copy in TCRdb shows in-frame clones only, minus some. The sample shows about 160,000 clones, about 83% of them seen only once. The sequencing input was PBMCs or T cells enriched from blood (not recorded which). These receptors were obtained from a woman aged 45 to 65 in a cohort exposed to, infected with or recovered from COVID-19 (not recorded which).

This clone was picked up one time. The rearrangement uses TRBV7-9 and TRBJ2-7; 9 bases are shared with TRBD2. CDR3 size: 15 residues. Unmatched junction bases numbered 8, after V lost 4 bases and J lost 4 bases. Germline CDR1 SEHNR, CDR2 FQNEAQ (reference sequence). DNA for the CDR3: TGTGCCAGCAGCTCCGCCGGGACTAGCAGATACGAGCAGTACTTC. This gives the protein CASSSAGTSRYEQYF.

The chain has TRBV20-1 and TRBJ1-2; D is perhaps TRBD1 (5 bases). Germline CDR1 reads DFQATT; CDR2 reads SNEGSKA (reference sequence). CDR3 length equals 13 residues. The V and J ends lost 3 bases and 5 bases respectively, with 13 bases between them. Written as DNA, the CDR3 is TGCAGTGCTAGTGTGTTGACAGTATATGGCTACACCTTC. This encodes CSASVLTVYGYTF.